A single sample is the source of the 13 T cell receptor beta chains below, sequenced in a study of cytomegalovirus exposure and HLA in healthy donors. Generated by immunoSEQ multiplex PCR, the TCRdb table keeps only in-frame clones and is missing some. The sample carries about 220,000 clones, approximately 86% recorded once. Sequencing was performed on PBMCs. These receptors were collected from a woman under 30 in good health and CMV-seronegative.

The chain joins TRBV7-2 to TRBJ2-7; tentative D call: TRBD1 (6 bases). Germline V gives CDR1 SGHTA, CDR2 FQGNSA. V gave up 1 base and J gave up 6 bases, with 19 bases separating them. CDR3 length equals 16 residues. CDR3: CASSLGVQGPFSEQYF. CDR3 nucleotides: TGTGCCAGCAGCTTAGGGGTACAGGGACCCTTCTCCGAGCAGTACTTC.

This clone was seen at least ten times. This chain links TRBV28 with TRBJ2-1, with 8 bases that match TRBD1. The CDR3 spans 15 residues. Per germline, CDR1 MDHEN and CDR2 SYDVKM. With V trimmed by 5 bases and J by 7 bases, 10 bases remained unmatched. CDR3 sequence reads: CASSPGGQDYNEQFF. In DNA form, the CDR3 reads TGTGCCAGCAGTCCTGGGGGACAGGATTATAATGAGCAGTTCTTC.

The chain couples TRBV28 to TRBJ2-3; 9 bases align to TRBD1. The V gene's germline CDR1 is MDHEN and CDR2 SYDVKM. The CDR3 totals 15 residues. The ends lost 3 bases at V and 5 bases at J; junction bases unmatched: 6. The CDR3 DNA reads as TGTGCCAGCAGTTTTGGTGGGACAGGGAAAGATACGCAGTATTTT. Translated, it gives CASSFGGTGKDTQYF.

This rearrangement joins TRBV28 to TRBJ1-2, with 9 bases identical to TRBD1. The CDR3 extends over 15 amino acids. Trimming cost V 6 bases and J 8 bases; bases outside gene matches: 13. CDR1 and CDR2 (germline): MDHEN, SYDVKM. The CDR3 loop is CASRLQGAPLGGYTF. In DNA, the CDR3 is TGTGCCAGCAGACTACAGGGGGCGCCCCTCGGGGGCTACACCTTC.

The J gene is TRBJ2-7, the V gene TRBV6-6; 10 bases are a match to TRBD2. Germline CDR1 is MNHNY and CDR2 is SVGAGI (reference sequence). This CDR3 has 13 amino acids. Germline trimming cut 10 bases from V and 3 bases from J; bases unmatched to any gene: 6. CDR3 nucleotides: TGTGCCATTTCGATAGCGGGGGGCTACGAGCAGTACTTC. Translating gives CAISIAGGYEQYF.

This clone was counted once. Here the CDR3 reads CATSPDRGSYEQYF. As DNA, the CDR3 is TGTGCCACCAGTCCAGACAGGGGAAGCTACGAGCAGTACTTC. The genes are TRBV15 and TRBJ2-7, with 8 bases matching TRBD1. The CDR3 has 14 residues. CDR1 is LNHNV and CDR2 is YYDKDF in the germline V gene (reference sequence). V trimming: 6 bases; J trimming: 3 bases; junction bases outside the gene matches: 7.

The rearrangement uses TRBV7-8 and TRBJ2-7; TRBD2 matches at 12 bases. This CDR3 has 15 amino acids. With V trimmed by 2 bases and J by 1 base, 0 bases remained unmatched. Germline CDR1 is SGHVS and CDR2 is FQNEAQ. The chain's CDR3 is CASSLTSGRSYEQYF. The CDR3 DNA follows: TGTGCCAGCAGCTTAACTAGCGGGAGGTCCTACGAGCAGTACTTC.

The V call is TRBV5-5, the J call TRBJ2-5, with TRBD2 matching over 8 bases. Trimming cost V 4 bases and J 6 bases; bases outside gene matches: 14. Germline V lookup: CDR1 SGHKS, CDR2 YYEKEE (reference sequence). The CDR3 loop spans 16 amino acids. CDR3 residues: CASSRESASGPKTQYF. The CDR3, as DNA: TGTGCCAGCAGCCGGGAGAGCGCTAGCGGGCCTAAGACCCAGTACTTC.

The chain couples TRBV2 to TRBJ2-3, with 7 bases identical to TRBD2. Trimming at V came to 6 bases and at J to 0 bases, leaving 6 bases not matched to a gene. CDR3 length: 15 amino acids. Germline V gene lookup returns CDR1 SNHLY and CDR2 FYNNEI. The CDR3 sequence: CASRSLAESTDTQYF. CDR3 coding DNA: TGTGCCAGCAGGTCGCTAGCGGAAAGCACAGATACGCAGTATTTT. Based on the CDR3 plus reference TRBV2 and TRBJ2-3, the full variable domain is EPEVTQTPSHQVTQMGQEVILRCVPISNHLYFYWYRQILGQKVEFLVSFYNNEISEKSEIFDDQFSVERPDGSNFTLKIRSTKLEDSAMYFCASRSLAESTDTQYFGPGTRLTVL.

The gene calls are TRBV28 and TRBJ1-1; 7 bases are shared with TRBD1. Germline CDR1 MDHEN, CDR2 SYDVKM. The CDR3 length is 16 residues. The V segment lost 7 bases and the J segment 0 bases; nucleotides outside the gene matches: 11. The CDR3, as DNA: TGTGCCAGCAACGGTAGACAGGGCGGACTGAACACTGAAGCTTTCTTT. Translated, it gives CASNGRQGGLNTEAFF.

As DNA, the CDR3 is TGTGCCAGCAGCCCCGGCCCTAGCGGGACCAGTGAGCAGTTCTTC. As protein: CASSPGPSGTSEQFF. The J gene is TRBJ2-1, the V gene TRBV7-2, with 9 bases identical to TRBD2. This CDR3 is 15 amino acids long. Losses at the gene ends were 5 bases for V and 9 bases for J; bases not matched to a gene: 11. Per the germline V gene, CDR1 is SGHTA and CDR2 is FQGNSA.

The rearrangement links TRBV30 to TRBJ1-2; no definite D call. The CDR3 totals 13 residues. The V end lost 3 bases, the J end lost 0 bases, and 8 bases lay between the germline ends. Germline CDR1 is GTSNPN and CDR2 is SVGIG (reference sequence). In DNA, the CDR3 is TGTGCCTGGAGCCAAGAGTCTAACTATGGCTACACCTTC. Its protein is CAWSQESNYGYTF.

The chain combines TRBV14 with TRBJ2-7; 13 bases are a match to TRBD2. The V gene's germline CDR1 is SGHDN and CDR2 FVKESK. Unmatched junction bases numbered 8, after V lost 4 bases and J lost 5 bases. The CDR3 spans 16 residues. CDR3 loop: CASSRLLAGGPHEQYF. CDR3 nucleotide sequence: TGTGCCAGCAGCCGATTACTAGCGGGAGGGCCCCACGAGCAGTACTTC.